This record covers a single T cell receptor beta chain. Its antigen is currently unknown. Libraries were prepared by immunoSEQ multiplex PCR; TCRdb keeps only in-frame clonotypes and omits some of them. The sample carries some 120,000 clones, 90% recorded once. V lost 3 bases and J lost 2; bases outside the gene matches: 10. The germline CDR1 and CDR2 sequences are SGHRS and YFSETQ. The CDR3 runs 17 residues. The source of the sample is a study of T cell clones after liver transplantation. Study as a whole: Standard immunosuppression, with no induction, continued until 12-24 months after transplant.

Study conclusions and caveats: Conclusions were preliminary, with small, heterogeneous patient groups.

The origin of this receptor is a human patient who received a liver transplant. Certain T cells may be donor cells from the graft. The sample in question was CD4+ T cells from blood, obtained 12 months after liver transplant. The chain joins TRBV5-1 to TRBJ1-4; the match to TRBD1 covers 7 bases. This CDR3 is CASSSTGLAYTNEKLFF. Written as DNA, the CDR3 is TGCGCCAGCAGCTCGACAGGGTTGGCTTATACTAATGAAAAACTGTTTTTT.